This T cell receptor beta chain appears in the sequencing data of a study of blood T cells in healthy people across ages. It was with a sample-barcoded 5' primer and a J-beta primer mix that a second PCR of about 6 to 12 cycles was run. One entry per CDR3 protein, called by TCRdb with MiXCR from the 5' RACE reads. Of fewer than 900,000 distinct CDR3 sequences in the sample, 30% to 45% were seen once. The sequence came from a man between 18 and 35 years old in good health. The source material was blood.

CDR3 sequence reads: CASSLEPGDTQYF. CDR3 DNA sequence: TGTGCCAGCAGCTTAGAGCCCGGGGATACCCAGTACTTC. The V gene is TRBV7-9, the J gene TRBJ2-5, with D possibly TRBD2 on 5 matching bases. This CDR3 is built from 13 residues. Germline loops: CDR1 SEHNR, CDR2 FQNEAQ (reference sequence). Deletions cut 1 base from V and 8 bases from J, with 11 bases between.